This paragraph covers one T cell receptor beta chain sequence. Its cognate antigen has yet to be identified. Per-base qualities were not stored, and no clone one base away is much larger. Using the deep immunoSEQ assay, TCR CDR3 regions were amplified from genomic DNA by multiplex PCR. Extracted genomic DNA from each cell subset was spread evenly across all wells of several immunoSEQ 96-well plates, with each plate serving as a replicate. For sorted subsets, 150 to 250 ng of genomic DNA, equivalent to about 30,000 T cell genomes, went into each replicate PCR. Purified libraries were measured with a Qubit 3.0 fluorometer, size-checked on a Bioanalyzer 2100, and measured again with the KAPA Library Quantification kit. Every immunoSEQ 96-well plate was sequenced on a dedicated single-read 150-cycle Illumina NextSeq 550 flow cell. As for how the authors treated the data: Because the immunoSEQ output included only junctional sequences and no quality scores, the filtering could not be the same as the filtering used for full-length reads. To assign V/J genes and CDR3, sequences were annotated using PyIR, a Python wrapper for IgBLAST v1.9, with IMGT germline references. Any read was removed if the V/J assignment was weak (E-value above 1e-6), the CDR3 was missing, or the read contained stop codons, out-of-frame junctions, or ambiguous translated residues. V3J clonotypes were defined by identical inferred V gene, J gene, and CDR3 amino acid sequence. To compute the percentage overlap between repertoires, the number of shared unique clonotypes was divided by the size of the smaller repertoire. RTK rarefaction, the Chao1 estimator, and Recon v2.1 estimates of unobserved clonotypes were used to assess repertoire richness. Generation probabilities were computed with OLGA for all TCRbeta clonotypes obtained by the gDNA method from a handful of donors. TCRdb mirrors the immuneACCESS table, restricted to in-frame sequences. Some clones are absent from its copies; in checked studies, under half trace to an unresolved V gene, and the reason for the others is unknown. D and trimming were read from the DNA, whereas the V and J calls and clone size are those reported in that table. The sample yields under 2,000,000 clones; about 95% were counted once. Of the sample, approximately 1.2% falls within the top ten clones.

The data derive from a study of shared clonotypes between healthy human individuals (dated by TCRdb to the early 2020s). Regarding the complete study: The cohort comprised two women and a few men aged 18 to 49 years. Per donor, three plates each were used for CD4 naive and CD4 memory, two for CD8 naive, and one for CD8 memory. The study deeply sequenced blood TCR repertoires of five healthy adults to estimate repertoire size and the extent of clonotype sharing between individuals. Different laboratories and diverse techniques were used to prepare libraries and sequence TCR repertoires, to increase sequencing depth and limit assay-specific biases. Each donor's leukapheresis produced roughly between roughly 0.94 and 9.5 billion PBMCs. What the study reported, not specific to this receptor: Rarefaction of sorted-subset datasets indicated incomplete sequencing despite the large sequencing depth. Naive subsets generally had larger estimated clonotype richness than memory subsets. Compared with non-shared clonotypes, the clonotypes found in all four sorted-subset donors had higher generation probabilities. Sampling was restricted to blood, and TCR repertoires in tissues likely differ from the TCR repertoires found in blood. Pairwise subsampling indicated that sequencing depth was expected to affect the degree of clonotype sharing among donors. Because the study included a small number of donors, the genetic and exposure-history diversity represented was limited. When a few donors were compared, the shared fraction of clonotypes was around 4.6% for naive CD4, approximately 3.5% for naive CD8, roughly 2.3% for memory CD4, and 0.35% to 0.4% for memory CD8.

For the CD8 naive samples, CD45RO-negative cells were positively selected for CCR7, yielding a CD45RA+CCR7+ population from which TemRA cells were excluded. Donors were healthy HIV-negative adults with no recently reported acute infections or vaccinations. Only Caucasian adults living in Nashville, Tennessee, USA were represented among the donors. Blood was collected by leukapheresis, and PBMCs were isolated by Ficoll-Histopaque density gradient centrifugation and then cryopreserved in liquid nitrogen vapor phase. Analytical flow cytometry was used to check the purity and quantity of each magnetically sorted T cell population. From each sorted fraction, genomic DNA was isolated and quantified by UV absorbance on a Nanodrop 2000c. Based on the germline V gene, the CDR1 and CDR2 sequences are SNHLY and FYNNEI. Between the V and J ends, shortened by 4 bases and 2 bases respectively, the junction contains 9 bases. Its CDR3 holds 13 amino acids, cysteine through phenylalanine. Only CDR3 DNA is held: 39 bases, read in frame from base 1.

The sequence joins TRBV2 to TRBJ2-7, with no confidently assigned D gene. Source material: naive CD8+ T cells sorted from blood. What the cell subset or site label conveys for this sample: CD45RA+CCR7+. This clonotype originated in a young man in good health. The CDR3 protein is CASSGASAYEQYF. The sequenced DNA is TGTGCCAGCAGTGGTGCCTCCGCCTACGAGCAGTACTTC.